This T cell receptor (beta chain) came from a study of shared clonotypes between healthy human individuals. Turning to the study itself: Researchers drew samples from a couple of women and three men aged 18 to 49. Broader study findings: Clonotype sharing among donors was thought likely to change with sequencing depth.

Donors comprised only Caucasian adults living in Nashville, Tennessee. Turning to this clone: Its antigen is currently unknown.

The V end was cut by 2 bases, the J end by 4 bases, with 11 bases between. The CDR3 spans 14 residues. CDR1 is MNHNS and CDR2 is SASEGT in the germline V gene. Measured with immunoSEQ multiplex PCR; TCRdb has only the in-frame clones, and not every one. The sample consists of approximately 1,500,000 clones, roughly 97% of them appearing once. The TCR sequence derives from a man aged 30 to 45 in good health. The source material was naive CD4+ T cells sorted from blood. Subset denoted: CD45RA+ positively selected. The chain combines TRBV6-1 with TRBJ1-1; no definite D call. The CDR3 region has the DNA TGTGCCAGCAGTGAAACAAGTTTCGGCACTGAAGCTTTCTTT. Protein sequence: CASSETSFGTEAFF.